This T cell receptor (beta chain) is drawn from a study of blood T cell repertoires in COVID-19. Looking at the study overall: COVID-19 samples, acute and convalescent, were from the United States, Italy and Spain. T cells, B-cell-depleted T cells, or PBMCs supplied cDNA or gDNA.

Deletions cut 6 bases from V and 0 bases from J, with 6 bases between. The CDR3 is 14 residues long. Germline V gene data show CDR1 as MNHEY and CDR2 as SMNVEV (reference sequence). This clone was seen once. Original data processing: The assay estimated nucleated cells by amplifying reference gene primers. The assay was immunoSEQ multiplex PCR, and TCRdb's table has in-frame clones only and misses some. From that table come the V and J calls and clone size; the DNA was used to work out D and trimming. The sample gives 74,000 or so clones, 80% to 90% of which show up once; about 2.4% is in the top ten.

The source material was peripheral blood. The chain uses TRBV27 and TRBJ2-6; D gene ambiguous. The sequence was obtained from a human donor in a cohort sampled during active COVID-19. The CDR3 region is CASSPFSGANVLTF. The CDR3 DNA reads as TGTGCCAGCAGCCCTTTCTCTGGGGCCAACGTCCTGACTTTC.